Presented here are 2 T cell receptor beta chains from one specimen sequenced in a study of cytomegalovirus exposure and HLA in healthy donors. Produced via immunoSEQ multiplex PCR; TCRdb's table is partial and in-frame only. The table includes about 68,000 clones, about nine tenths detected once. The source material was PBMCs. These TCRs come from a young man in good health and CMV-seronegative.

This rearrangement joins TRBV30 to TRBJ1-4, with 11 bases identical to TRBD1. The CDR3 contains 16 residues. Trimming removed 1 base from V and 8 bases from J; junction bases left unmatched: 9. Germline V gene lookup returns CDR1 GTSNPN and CDR2 SVGIG (reference sequence). CDR3 bases: TGTGCCTGGAGTGCCGGGACAGGGGGTTATCAGGAAAAACTGTTTTTT. It specifies CAWSAGTGGYQEKLFF.

The genes are TRBV29-1 and TRBJ2-1; 7 nucleotides align to TRBD1. Per germline, CDR1 SQVTM and CDR2 ANQGSEA. The CDR3 contains 14 residues. With V trimmed by 3 bases and J by 9 bases, 11 bases remained unmatched. CDR3 nucleotide sequence: TGCAGCGTTGATAAGGCAGGGGGACGGAGTGAGCAGTTCTTC. Its translation: CSVDKAGGRSEQFF.